This T cell receptor (beta chain) was recovered during a study of read filtering for tumor transcriptome and immune sequencing. Overall study: DNase treatment preceded whole-transcriptome library preparation. Broader study findings: Correlation between methods rose after single-read clonotypes were removed.

This library used approximately 370 ng RNA and molecular barcoded adaptors spanning alpha/delta and beta/gamma chains. TCRdb recomputed calls from the reads with MiXCR, one row per CDR3 protein. The table records about 40,000 distinct CDR3 sequences, roughly 15% of them present only once. At the time of active disease, bone marrow was collected from every patient. Of note for this clonotype: Antigen: not known. Since no conserved phenylalanine or tryptophan closes the CDR3, a read error is the likely cause.

The receptor was derived from a donor over 35 with multiple myeloma. The sample comprised a population of CD138-negative cells sorted from bone marrow.

The CDR3 reads CTSSSGLYNEQFS. CDR3 DNA sequence: TGTACCAGCAGTTCGGGACTATACAATGAGCAGTTCTCC. This sequence joins TRBV6-2 or TRBV6-3 and TRBJ2-1; 7 bases are shared with TRBD2. This CDR3 is built from 13 residues. The germline gives CDR1 MNHEY, CDR2 SVGEGT.